One and the same sample provided the 23 T cell receptor beta chains below, sequenced in a study of blood T cell repertoires in COVID-19. The assay was immunoSEQ multiplex PCR, and TCRdb's table has in-frame clones only and misses some. This sample has approximately 94,000 clones, with around four fifths found just once. Input material: peripheral blood. The source of these receptors is a man over 45 with active or convalescent COVID-19.

A single count supports this clone. This chain links TRBV5-4 with TRBJ2-3; perhaps TRBD1 as D (5 bases). This CDR3 is built from 13 residues. V dropped 5 bases and J dropped 5 bases, with 12 bases sitting between them. The germline gives CDR1 SGHNT, CDR2 YYREEE (reference sequence). This CDR3 reads CASSDQGLDTQYF. CDR3 DNA: TGTGCCAGCAGTGACCAGGGTTTAGATACGCAGTATTTT.

A few counts support this clone. The rearrangement links TRBV7-6 to TRBJ2-7; D is undetermined. CDR1 is SGHVS and CDR2 is FNYEAQ in the germline V gene. This CDR3 region has 12 residues. Trimming left V 5 bases short and J 5 bases short, with 10 bases between. The CDR3 loop is CASSAILHEQYF. The CDR3 DNA reads TGTGCCAGCAGCGCGATCCTCCACGAGCAGTACTTC.

The chain has TRBV19 and TRBJ2-7; 10 bases are a match to TRBD2. In germline, CDR1 is LNHDA, CDR2 SQIVND (reference sequence). The trim removed 1 base at V and 4 bases at J, leaving 7 bases unmatched. There are 16 residues in the CDR3. CDR3 sequence (DNA): TGTGCCAGTAGTATAGCGGCTAGCGGGAGTGGATACGAGCAGTACTTC. Its translation is CASSIAASGSGYEQYF.

The chain has TRBV18 and TRBJ1-1, with D unclear. The CDR3 spans 12 residues. The V gene's germline CDR1 is KGHSH and CDR2 LQKENI. V was trimmed by 5 bases and J by 7 bases, leaving 11 bases between them. The CDR3 nucleotides are TGTGCCAGCTCAGACGGGAGGCTTGAAGCTTTCTTT. Translating it yields CASSDGRLEAFF. Full variable domain (outside the CDR3, taken from reference TRBV18 and TRBJ1-1): NAGVMQNPRHLVRRRGQEARLRCSPMKGHSHVYWYRQLPEEGLKFMVYLQKENIIDESGMPKERFSAEFPKEGPSILRIQQVVRGDSAAYFCASSDGRLEAFFGQGTRLTVV.

The chain uses TRBV12-3 or TRBV12-4 and TRBJ2-2, with D possibly being TRBD2 (5 bases). The CDR3 extends over 13 amino acids. The V end lost 10 bases, the J end lost 6 bases, and 15 bases lay between the germline ends. CDR3 DNA: TGTGCCACTGCAGAGGAGGCGGCCGGGGAGCTGTTTTTT. Protein: CATAEEAAGELFF.

The J gene is TRBJ2-1, the V gene TRBV19; 14 bases line up with TRBD2. Germline CDR1 reads LNHDA; CDR2 reads SQIVND (reference sequence). The CDR3 covers 15 residues. Trimming took 9 bases from V and 8 from J; bases not matched to a gene: 9. CDR3 sequence reads: CASGLAGGWGYEQFF. The CDR3 DNA follows: TGTGCCAGCGGACTAGCGGGAGGCTGGGGGTATGAGCAGTTCTTC.

This CDR3 is CASSHPAGGNEKLFF. The CDR3 DNA is TGTGCCAGCAGCCACCCGGCGGGGGGGAACGAAAAACTGTTTTTT. The chain has TRBV3-1 (or the pseudogene TRBV3-2) and TRBJ1-4; possible D gene TRBD1, 5 bases. Germline V CDR1 and CDR2: LGHDT, YNNKEL (reference sequence). This CDR3 has 15 amino acids. V lost 3 bases to trimming and J lost 8 bases, with 16 bases between them.

The chain uses TRBV30 and TRBJ1-5; D is uncertain. Germline CDR1 and CDR2: GTSNPN and SVGIG (reference sequence). This CDR3 is built from 14 residues. Trimming removed 0 bases at V and 1 base at J, with 7 bases between. The CDR3 DNA sequence: TGTGCCTGGAGTGTAGTGACAAGCAATCAGCCCCAGCATTTT. Amino acids: CAWSVVTSNQPQHF.

This clone was found a few times. The chain has TRBV20-1 and TRBJ2-4; a possible D gene is TRBD1 (6 bases). The germline CDR1 and CDR2 sequences are DFQATT and SNEGSKA (reference sequence). V lost 0 bases and J 16 bases, leaving 13 bases between the germline ends. This CDR3 comprises 11 residues. The CDR3 spells CSARDGQRCYF. The CDR3 DNA reads as TGCAGTGCTAGAGACGGACAGCGATGTTACTTC.

The rearrangement joins TRBV20-1 to TRBJ2-3; maybe TRBD1 (5 bases). The V and J ends lost 6 bases and 2 bases respectively, with 15 bases between them. The CDR3 length is 14 residues. The germline V gene has CDR1 DFQATT and CDR2 SNEGSKA (reference sequence). The CDR3 is CSASDSLYTDTQYF. In DNA form, the CDR3 reads TGCAGTGCCAGTGACAGTCTGTACACAGATACGCAGTATTTT.

The rearrangement uses TRBV5-8 and TRBJ2-2; 8 bases are a match to TRBD1. The CDR3 covers 14 residues. Trimming removed 5 bases from V and 5 bases from J; junction bases left unmatched: 5. CDR1 and CDR2 from the germline V gene are SGHTS and YDEGEE. The CDR3 nucleotides read TGTGCCAGCAGGGAAACAGGGGGAACCGGGGAGCTGTTTTTT. Amino acid sequence: CASRETGGTGELFF.

This chain connects TRBV5-1 to TRBJ2-3, with D perhaps TRBD1 (5 bases). The CDR3 loop spans 14 amino acids. The germline CDR1 and CDR2 sequences are SGHRS and YFSETQ. The V end was cut by 6 bases, the J end by 3 bases, with 14 bases between. The CDR3 protein is CASKGEIQTDTQYF. The CDR3 DNA sequence: TGCGCCAGCAAAGGGGAAATTCAGACAGATACGCAGTATTTT.

V gene TRBV6-5 combines with J gene TRBJ2-7; TRBD2 agrees at 11 bases. The CDR3 consists of 15 residues. Germline V gene lookup returns CDR1 MNHEY and CDR2 SVGAGI. Trimming at V came to 6 bases and at J to 1 base, leaving 5 bases not matched to a gene. The CDR3 sequence is CASRGGLAVSYEQYF. In nucleotides, the CDR3 is TGTGCCAGCAGGGGGGGACTAGCGGTTTCCTACGAGCAGTACTTC.

The J gene is TRBJ1-5, the V gene TRBV7-3; 9 nucleotides match TRBD1. This CDR3 region has 15 residues. With V trimmed by 3 bases and J by 4 bases, 4 bases remained unmatched. Germline V gene data show CDR1 as SGHTA and CDR2 as FQGTGA. CDR3 sequence reads: CASSLSGTGNQPQHF. The CDR3 bases are TGTGCCAGCAGCTTGTCCGGGACAGGGAATCAGCCCCAGCATTTT.

J is TRBJ2-1 and V is TRBV9, with TRBD2 identical over 10 bases. Germline V gene sequence: CDR1 SGDLS, CDR2 YYNGEE. The CDR3 length is 15 residues. V shed 1 base and J 4 bases; nucleotides not matched to a gene: 2. This CDR3 is CASSVRTSGYNEQFF. The CDR3 bases are TGTGCCAGCAGCGTAAGGACTAGCGGTTACAATGAGCAGTTCTTC.

The rearrangement links TRBV9 to TRBJ2-1; perhaps TRBD1 as D (5 bases). Per germline, CDR1 SGDLS and CDR2 YYNGEE. V gave up 0 bases and J gave up 0 bases, with 13 bases separating them. There are 17 residues in the CDR3. The CDR3 region has the DNA TGTGCCAGCAGCGTAGAAGACAGCCGAAGCTCCTACAATGAGCAGTTCTTC. Protein: CASSVEDSRSSYNEQFF.

V is TRBV27 and J is TRBJ2-7, with 8 bases identical to TRBD1. Germline lookup yields CDR1 MNHEY and CDR2 SMNVEV (reference sequence). The trim removed 7 bases at V and 7 bases at J, leaving 12 bases unmatched. There are 14 residues in the CDR3. This chain's CDR3 is CASNPQGVAWEQYF. In nucleotides, the CDR3 is TGTGCCAGCAACCCACAGGGGGTAGCTTGGGAGCAGTACTTC.

This clone was counted a single time. This chain joins TRBV2 and TRBJ1-2, with 9 bases lining up with TRBD1. The CDR3 covers 14 residues. The germline V gene encodes CDR1 SNHLY and CDR2 FYNNEI. The V and J ends lost 7 bases and 0 bases, in that order; junction bases with no gene match: 3. CDR3 region: CASNTGGPNYGYTF. The CDR3 nucleotides read TGTGCCAGCAACACAGGGGGCCCTAACTATGGCTACACCTTC.

The sample holds a few counts of this clone. V gene TRBV2 combines with J gene TRBJ1-5; TRBD1 matches at 7 bases. The CDR3 has 14 residues. Unmatched junction bases numbered 10, after V lost 6 bases and J lost 8 bases. CDR1 is SNHLY and CDR2 is FYNNEI in the germline V gene. DNA of the CDR3: TGTGCCAGCAGCGAAACGACAGGGCCGGAGCCCCAGCATTTT. It is translated as CASSETTGPEPQHF.

This chain uses TRBV6-1 with TRBJ2-1; D call uncertain. Germline CDR1 MNHNS, CDR2 SASEGT. CDR3 size: 13 residues. Deletions cut 3 bases from V and 6 bases from J, with 9 bases between. CDR3 in amino acids: CASSDSAINEQFF. The CDR3 DNA reads TGTGCCAGCAGTGATTCCGCTATCAATGAGCAGTTCTTC.

Points on this clone: Different DNA sequences within this sample yield the same CDR3. The rearrangement uses TRBV9 and TRBJ1-4; D unresolved. This CDR3 has 14 residues. Trimming left V 2 bases short and J 5 bases short, with 10 bases between. CDR1 is SGDLS, CDR2 YYNGEE, per germline. The CDR3 sequence: CASSVGQLNEKLFF. DNA of the CDR3: TGTGCCAGCAGCGTTGGGCAGCTGAATGAAAAACTGTTTTTT. The entire variable domain, with the rest obtained from reference TRBV9 and TRBJ1-4, is as follows: DSGVTQTPKHLITATGQRVTLRCSPRSGDLSVYWYQQSLDQGLQFLIQYYNGEERAKGNILERFSAQQFPDLHSELNLSSLELGDSALYFCASSVGQLNEKLFFGSGTQLSVL.

This clone was found a few times. The chain recombines TRBV27 with TRBJ1-6; no firm D call. V lost 3 bases, J lost 9 bases, and 6 bases lay in between. Germline V CDR1 and CDR2: MNHEY, SMNVEV (reference sequence). The CDR3 extends over 12 amino acids. The CDR3 region is CASSFEGSPLHF. The CDR3 region has the DNA TGTGCCAGCAGTTTTGAGGGTTCACCCCTCCACTTT.

The table lists this clone with a few counts. V and J are TRBV19 and TRBJ1-1, with D possibly matching TRBD1 (5 bases). The CDR3 is made up of 13 amino acids. From germline, CDR1 is LNHDA and CDR2 SQIVND (reference sequence). The V gene lost 3 bases and the J gene lost 6 bases, with 11 bases spanning the gap. The CDR3 DNA reads as TGTGCCAGTAGTATCGGCAGGGAGGCTGAAGCTTTCTTT. It specifies CASSIGREAEAFF.